This TCR beta chain is from a study of Ad26.COV2.S vaccination and SARS-CoV-2 variants. Study-wide context: COV1001, an Ad26.COV2.S trial, supplied this vaccine-arm donor. Intramuscular Ad26.COV2.S at 5x10^10 or 1x10^11 viral particles.

Regarding the study as a whole: The study found higher spike-specific TCR breadth in vaccine than placebo recipients. There was reportedly substantial breadth in spike-specific CD8+ and CD4+ T cell responses after vaccination.

Concerning this clone: The target antigen is unknown.

CDR1 and CDR2 (germline): MGHRA, YSYEKL. CDR3 length equals 15 residues. The V gene lost 0 bases and the J gene lost 10 bases, with 17 bases spanning the gap. Assay used: immunoSEQ multiplex PCR; TCRdb lists only in-frame clones, some missing. The sample records nearly 400,000 clones, 89% being singletons. Treatment described: some 20 received Ad26.COV2.S at low or high dose, single or two shots; about 5 received placebo; per-sample allocation not given. Specimen acquisition occurred on day 63 following the initial vaccine or placebo injection. The sample consisted of peripheral blood, taken in a trial of Ad26.COV2.S vaccine versus placebo. The sequence was obtained from a person between 18 and 65 years old who received the Ad26.COV2.S COVID-19 vaccine or a placebo. V usage is TRBV4-1 and J usage is TRBJ2-3; D ambiguous. CDR3 sequence reads: CASSQDRLRGGAQYF. Here the CDR3 DNA reads TGCGCCAGCAGCCAAGATAGGTTGAGAGGTGGGGCGCAGTATTTT.